A single sample is the source of the 13 T cell receptor beta chains below, sequenced in a study of blood T cell repertoires in COVID-19. The table came from immunoSEQ multiplex PCR; TCRdb's copy has only in-frame clones and leaves some out. The sample contains around 230,000 clones, just under 85% of which appear only once. The sequenced sample was PBMCs or T cells enriched from blood (not recorded which). These receptors came from a man aged 35-49 years who had recovered from COVID-19.

The chain recombines TRBV27 with TRBJ2-5; 11 nucleotides agree with TRBD2. This CDR3 has 16 residues. V lost 4 bases to trimming and J lost 7 bases; unmatched junction nucleotides: 11. CDR1 and CDR2 (germline): MNHEY, SMNVEV (reference sequence). CDR3 amino acids: CASSSSTSGAMGTQYF. CDR3 DNA sequence: TGTGCCAGCAGTTCCTCGACTAGCGGGGCCATGGGGACCCAGTACTTC.

DNA for the CDR3: TGTGCCAGCAGTGTAGCCCCAGGGAGGACTGGCTACACCTTC. Translated, it gives CASSVAPGRTGYTF. The rearrangement joins TRBV2 to TRBJ1-2; TRBD1 might be the D (5 bases). CDR3 length: 14 residues. Germline CDR1 and CDR2: SNHLY and FYNNEI. Trimming took off 4 bases at V and 7 bases at J, with 16 bases between the two ends.

CDR3 DNA: TGTGCCAGCAGCTTAGCCAGTCCGGGTCAGCCCCAGCATTTT. Translated, it gives CASSLASPGQPQHF. The chain couples TRBV11-2 to TRBJ1-5; D is unresolved. Trimming shortened V by 1 base and J by 6 bases, and 10 bases separated the two germline ends. The CDR3 has 14 residues. Germline CDR1 reads SGHAT; CDR2 reads FQNNGV.

The chain combines TRBV5-1 with TRBJ2-5; 8 bases are a match to TRBD2. Per germline, CDR1 SGHRS and CDR2 YFSETQ. V dropped 3 bases and J dropped 3; count of bases not matched to a gene: 4. The CDR3 contains 14 residues. CDR3 coding DNA: TGCGCCAGCAGCTGGACTAGCCCCAAAGAGACCCAGTACTTC. This codes for CASSWTSPKETQYF.

This clone has more than one count but fewer than ten. This chain joins TRBV4-2 and TRBJ1-5, with D perhaps TRBD1 (5 bases). The germline gives CDR1 LGHNA, CDR2 YNFKEQ. Trimming cost V 0 bases and J 5 bases, with 17 bases left between them. This CDR3 contains 17 residues. This CDR3 is CASSQDGIGGEDQPQHF. Here the CDR3 DNA reads TGTGCCAGCAGCCAAGATGGGATCGGGGGAGAGGATCAGCCCCAGCATTTT.

This clone was seen only a few times. The chain recombines TRBV7-6 with TRBJ2-7, with TRBD1 as a possible D gene (6 bases). The CDR3 spans 13 residues. Deletions cut 5 bases from V and 3 bases from J, with 11 bases between. CDR1 is SGHVS, CDR2 FNYEAQ, per germline. DNA for the CDR3: TGTGCCAGCAGCCACGGGACACACTACGAGCAGTACTTC. It codes for CASSHGTHYEQYF.

The V and J genes are TRBV2 and TRBJ2-1; 7 positions agree with TRBD1. Trimming at V came to 7 bases and at J to 4 bases, leaving 16 bases not matched to a gene. Germline CDR1 is SNHLY and CDR2 is FYNNEI. This CDR3 has 17 residues. CDR3 nucleotides: TGTGCCAGCAAGTTTACAGGGGCTGGGGGACCTTACAATGAGCAGTTCTTC. Its protein is CASKFTGAGGPYNEQFF.

The chain carries TRBV3-1 (or the pseudogene TRBV3-2) and TRBJ1-2, with 10 nucleotides matching TRBD1. Germline V gene data show CDR1 as LGHDT and CDR2 as YNNKEL (reference sequence). This CDR3 is built from 14 residues. Trimming removed 4 bases from V and 8 bases from J; junction bases left unmatched: 7. CDR3 sequence: CASSRLGQGFGYTF. The CDR3 DNA is TGTGCCAGCAGCCGGCTGGGACAGGGGTTCGGCTACACCTTC.

The genes are TRBV2 and TRBJ1-2; 7 bases line up with TRBD1. The germline CDR1 and CDR2 sequences are SNHLY and FYNNEI. Germline trimming cut 7 bases from V and 7 bases from J; bases unmatched to any gene: 9. There are 13 residues in the CDR3. The CDR3 region has the DNA TGTGCCAGCATCGGGACAGTGGTTTTTGGCTACACCTTC. This codes for CASIGTVVFGYTF.

The V and J genes are TRBV6-5 and TRBJ2-5; D possibly corresponds to TRBD2 (5 bases). The CDR3 is made up of 12 amino acids. V shed 10 bases and J shed 5 bases, with 14 bases lying between them. CDR1 and CDR2 (germline): MNHEY, SVGAGI. CDR3 protein: CATKISGETQYF. The CDR3 nucleotides read TGTGCCACTAAAATTTCGGGGGAGACCCAGTACTTC.

The chain links TRBV5-6 to TRBJ2-5; 9 bases are shared with TRBD2. The CDR3 is 18 residues long. Germline V gene sequence: CDR1 SGHDT, CDR2 YYEEEE. Germline trimming cut 3 bases from V and 5 bases from J; bases unmatched to any gene: 17. The CDR3 DNA follows: TGTGCCAGCAGCTCCCCGGGGCGGGGGGGCCTAATCGAGGAGACCCAGTACTTC. Translated, it gives CASSSPGRGGLIEETQYF. Complete variable domain (other parts from reference TRBV5-6 and TRBJ2-5): DAGVTQSPTHLIKTRGQQVTLRCSPKSGHDTVSWYQQALGQGPQFIFQYYEEEERQRGNFPDRFSGHQFPNYSSELNVNALLLGDSALYLCASSSPGRGGLIEETQYFGPGTRLLVL.

This clone has just a few counts. The chain carries TRBV6-4 and TRBJ2-3; 8 nucleotides line up with TRBD1. CDR3 length equals 14 residues. The germline CDR1 and CDR2 sequences are MRHNA and SNTAGT. With V trimmed by 6 bases and J by 2 bases, 4 bases remained unmatched. The DNA of the CDR3 is TGTGCCAGCAGCTCAGGGGGCTCCACAGATACGCAGTATTTT. Amino acid sequence: CASSSGGSTDTQYF.

This sequence joins TRBV9 and TRBJ2-1, with D hard to call. Germline CDR1 reads SGDLS; CDR2 reads YYNGEE. Trimming left V 0 bases short and J 3 bases short, with 10 bases between. This CDR3 region has 15 residues. Here the CDR3 DNA reads TGTGCCAGCAGCGTAGGAGGTGCCAGCTACAATGAGCAGTTCTTC. It encodes CASSVGGASYNEQFF.